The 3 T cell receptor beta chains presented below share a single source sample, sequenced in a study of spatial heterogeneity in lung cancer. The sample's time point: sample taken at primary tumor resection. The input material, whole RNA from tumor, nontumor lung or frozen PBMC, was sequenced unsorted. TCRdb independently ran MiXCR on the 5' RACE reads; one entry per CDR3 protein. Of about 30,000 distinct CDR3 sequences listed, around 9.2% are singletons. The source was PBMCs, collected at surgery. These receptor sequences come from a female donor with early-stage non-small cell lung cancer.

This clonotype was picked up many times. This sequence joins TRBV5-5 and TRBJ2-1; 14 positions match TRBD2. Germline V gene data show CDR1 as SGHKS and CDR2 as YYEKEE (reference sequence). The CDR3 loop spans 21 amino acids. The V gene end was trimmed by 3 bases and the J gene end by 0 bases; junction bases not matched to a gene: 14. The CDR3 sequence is CASSSTPGTSGRFFSYNEQFF. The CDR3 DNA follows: TGTGCCAGCAGCTCGACGCCCGGGACTAGCGGGAGATTTTTCTCCTACAATGAGCAGTTCTTC.

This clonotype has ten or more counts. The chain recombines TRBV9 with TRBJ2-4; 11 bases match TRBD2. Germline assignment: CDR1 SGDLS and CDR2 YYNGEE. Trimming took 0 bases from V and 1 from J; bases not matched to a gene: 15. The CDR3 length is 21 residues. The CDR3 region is CASSVDMGLADNFFAKNIQYF. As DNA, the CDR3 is TGTGCCAGCAGCGTAGATATGGGACTAGCGGACAACTTCTTTGCCAAAAACATTCAGTACTTC.

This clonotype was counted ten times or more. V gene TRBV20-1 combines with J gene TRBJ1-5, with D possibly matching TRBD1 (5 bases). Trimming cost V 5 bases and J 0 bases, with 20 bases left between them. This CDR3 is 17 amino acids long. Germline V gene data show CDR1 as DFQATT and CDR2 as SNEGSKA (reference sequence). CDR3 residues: CSAGTFMNRYSNQPQHF. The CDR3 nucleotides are TGCAGTGCTGGAACCTTTATGAACAGGTATAGCAATCAGCCCCAGCATTTT.